The clone carrying this TCR beta chain was counted a few times. Its target is not known. This sample was taken from a study of T-cell memory formation after mild COVID-19. Overall study: Clusters were largely donor specific.

From 5'RACE with constant-segment primers came TCR alpha and TCR beta cDNA libraries that carried sample barcodes and UMIs. TCRdb reprocessed the 5' RACE reads with MiXCR, giving one entry per CDR3 protein. The sample contains about 110,000 distinct CDR3 sequences, 15% to 20% of which appear only once. Whole-study findings and limits: The study detected some responding clones in pre-infection memory, suggesting cross-reactive memory joined. Later expanders leaned CD4+, whereas clones that contracted between day 15 and 85 were balanced CD4/CD8.

V was shortened by 0 bases and J by 10 bases, with 13 bases between the two germline ends. This CDR3 spans 14 amino acids. Germline-derived CDR1 and CDR2 are SGHTA and FQGNSA. The sequence was obtained from a man aged 18 to 29 who had mild COVID-19 (a few samples of this study predate the infection). Cell type and time point are not known. The chain has TRBV7-2 and TRBJ2-1; possible D gene TRBD2, 5 bases. Material for sequencing was PBMCs or a T cell subset sorted from them (not recorded which). CDR3 sequence reads: CASSLARATREQFF. Written as DNA, the CDR3 is TGTGCCAGCAGCTTAGCGAGGGCCACGAGAGAGCAGTTCTTC.